This TCR beta chain was identified in a study of HIV-infected patients and healthy controls. Study-wide results and caveats: Healthy control repertoires had roughly threefold more distinct CDR3s than untreated HIV+ repertoires, and higher Shannon diversity. Size-matched repertoire data failed to replicate the apparent Gini index recovery after therapy in HIV-infected patients.

Reverse transcription used 450 to 550 ng RNA and constant-region primers for alpha and beta. Alpha and beta chain libraries were made separately by chain-specific third strand synthesis with multiplexing indices. One primer pair amplified all rearrangements per chain; each cDNA got molecular barcodes. TCRdb independently ran MiXCR on the 5' RACE reads; one entry per CDR3 protein. The sample includes about 13,000 distinct CDR3 sequences, roughly 9.9% of them seen just once. All unsorted peripheral T cells were captured because whole blood was used without fractionation. With respect to this clonotype: Antigen: not known.

The germline gives CDR1 DFQATT, CDR2 SNEGSKA (reference sequence). The length of the CDR3 is 15 residues. V was cut by 1 base and J by 3 bases, with 15 bases left in between. This clonotype originated in an adult in good health. The sequenced sample consisted of blood. This chain links TRBV20-1 with TRBJ1-2; D remains ambiguous. CDR3 DNA sequence: TGCAGTGCTAGAGCCGATTGGACGGATGACTATGGCTACACCTTC. This gives the protein CSARADWTDDYGYTF.